The clone carrying this TCR beta chain was seen a few times. Its antigen is unidentified. The study reverse transcribed the entire isolated RNA, so it sequenced expressed TCRB transcripts. Sequenced by immunoSEQ multiplex PCR; TCRdb stores in-frame clones only, minus some. In the table there are about 710,000 clones, around an eighth of which are singletons. The germline CDR1 and CDR2 sequences are SEHNR and FQNEAQ (reference sequence). The CDR3 is 14 residues long. With V trimmed by 8 bases and J by 0 bases, 6 bases remained unmatched. This record comes from a study of beta chain features in type 1 diabetes. Study information: Taken together, all samples contributed approximately 110,000,000 examined sorted cells.

The study's findings and limits: In every one of the four CD4+ subsets, TCRB CDR3s were moderately but significantly shorter in Type 1 diabetes patients. Compared with healthy donors, patients appeared to share more similar naive, central memory and regulatory TCRB repertoires.

Specimen: naive CD4+ T cells from blood. The source of this sequence is a man aged 18 to 29 with type 1 diabetes. This chain joins TRBV7-9 and TRBJ2-7, with 8 bases matching TRBD1. The CDR3 bases are TGTGCCAGCGCCGGACAGGGCCGCTCCTACGAGCAGTACTTC. Protein: CASAGQGRSYEQYF.